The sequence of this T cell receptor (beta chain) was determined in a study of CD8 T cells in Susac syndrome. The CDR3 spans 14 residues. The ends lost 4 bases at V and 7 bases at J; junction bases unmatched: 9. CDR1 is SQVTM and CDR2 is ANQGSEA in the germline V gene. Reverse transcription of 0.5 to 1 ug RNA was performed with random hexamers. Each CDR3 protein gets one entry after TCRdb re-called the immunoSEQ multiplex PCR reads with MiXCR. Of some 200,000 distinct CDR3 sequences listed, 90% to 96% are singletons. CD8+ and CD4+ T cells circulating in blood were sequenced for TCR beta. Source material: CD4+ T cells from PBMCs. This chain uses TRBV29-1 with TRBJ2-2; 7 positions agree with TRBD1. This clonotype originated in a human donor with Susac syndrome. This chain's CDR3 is CSVAITSGGGELFF. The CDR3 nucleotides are TGCAGCGTTGCCATAACCTCAGGGGGCGGGGAGCTGTTTTTT.